This T cell receptor beta chain was found in a study of naive CD8 T cells in extremely preterm neonates. The study, taken as a whole, reports: Preterm neonate repertoires were significantly less rich by iChao1 than others. Relative to older groups, preterm infants had shorter, less trimmed CDR3s with fewer N additions. Preterm neonates shared more CDR3 nucleotide sequences (around 2.5%) than older groups. Preterm samples differed in productive template counts; sample size was small.

The CDR3 totals 15 residues. V shed 0 bases and J shed 10 bases, with 13 bases lying between them. Germline CDR1 is LNHDA and CDR2 is SQIVND (reference sequence). Of note for this clone: What it binds is not known.

Elective cesarean births at about 37-41 weeks, without labor or membrane rupture, supplied the cord blood. TCRdb keeps only in-frame clones here, not all; method: immunoSEQ multiplex PCR. The sample consists of approximately 6,300 clones, approximately 98% of them appearing once. Sequencing was carried out using naive CD8+ T cells from cord blood. This clonotype originated in a newborn in good health. The chain couples TRBV19 to TRBJ1-6; a weak D match, TRBD1 (5 bases). CDR3 sequence reads: CASSIEGGVGSPLHF. CDR3 nucleotides: TGTGCCAGTAGTATAGAGGGGGGGGTCGGATCACCCCTCCACTTT.